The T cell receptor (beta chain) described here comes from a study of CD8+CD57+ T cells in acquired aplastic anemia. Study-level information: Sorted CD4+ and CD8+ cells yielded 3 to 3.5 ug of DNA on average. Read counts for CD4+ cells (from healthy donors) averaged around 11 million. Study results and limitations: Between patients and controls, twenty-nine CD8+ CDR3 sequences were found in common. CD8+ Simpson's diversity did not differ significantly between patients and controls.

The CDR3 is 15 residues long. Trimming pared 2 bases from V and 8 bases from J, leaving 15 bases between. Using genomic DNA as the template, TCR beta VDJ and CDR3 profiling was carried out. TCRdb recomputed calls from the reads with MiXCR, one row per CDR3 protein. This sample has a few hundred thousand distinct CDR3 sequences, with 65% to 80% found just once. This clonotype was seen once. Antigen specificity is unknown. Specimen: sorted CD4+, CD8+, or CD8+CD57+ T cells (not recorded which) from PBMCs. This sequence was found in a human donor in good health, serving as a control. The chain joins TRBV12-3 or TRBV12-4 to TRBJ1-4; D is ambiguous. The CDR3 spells CASSLFRGVDEKLFF. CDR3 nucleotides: TGTGCCAGCAGTTTATTCCGGGGTGTTGACGAAAAACTGTTTTTT.